The rows below give T cell receptor beta chains drawn from one sample of a study of shared clonotypes between healthy human individuals. The method was immunoSEQ multiplex PCR; TCRdb's version includes in-frame clones alone and lacks a portion of them. The sample has around 340,000 clones, over 70% seen once. The sequencing input was memory CD4+ T cells sorted from blood. Receptors were obtained from a man younger than 45 in good health. Both conserved end residues are part of each CDR3. Fields, in order: D gene, V gene, clone size, J gene, CDR3 protein, CDR3 DNA. The D gene is left open where the match is weak. Clone size is not always given. Where it is, it says once, few, many or a class for expanded clones.

>-|TRBV6-5|-|TRBJ2-1
CASSYGTPLYNEQFF
TGTGCCAGCAGTTATGGGACACCACTCTACAATGAGCAGTTCTTC
>-|TRBV4-1|-|TRBJ2-2
CARAHRVATAGELFF
TGCGCCAGGGCTCACAGGGTCGCGACAGCCGGGGAGCTGTTTTTT
>-|TRBV5-1|-|TRBJ2-1
CASSSTRAGANEQFF
TGCGCCAGCAGCTCCACTAGAGCCGGCGCCAATGAGCAGTTCTTC
>-|TRBV5-1|-|TRBJ2-2
CASSPWSAGELFF
TGCGCCAGCAGCCCGTGGTCGGCCGGGGAGCTGTTTTTT
>-|TRBV5-1|-|TRBJ2-2
CASSPRGGGLATGELFF
TGCGCCAGCAGCCCCCGGGGAGGGGGCTTGGCTACCGGGGAGCTGTTTTTT
>-|TRBV2|-|TRBJ1-5
CASSEFPRGSNQPQHF
TGTGCCAGCAGTGAGTTTCCTCGGGGTAGCAATCAGCCCCAGCATTTT
>-|TRBV7-8|-|TRBJ2-7
CASSLKGLSYEQYF
TGTGCCAGCAGCTTAAAGGGTCTCAGCTACGAGCAGTACTTC
>-|TRBV7-9|once|TRBJ2-1
CASSLRQGFYNEQFF
TGTGCCAGCAGCTTACGTCAGGGGTTCTACAATGAGCAGTTCTTC
>TRBD2|TRBV5-8|-|TRBJ2-7
CASSLGTSGSQQQYF
TGTGCCAGCAGCTTAGGGACTAGCGGGAGCCAGCAGCAGTACTTC
>TRBD1|TRBV14|few|TRBJ2-7
CASSQDLLGTGLGEQYF
TGTGCCAGCAGCCAAGACCTCCTCGGGACAGGGCTTGGGGAGCAGTACTTC
>TRBD1|TRBV5-1|once|TRBJ1-1
CASSSSGGTEAFF
TGCGCCAGCAGTTCTTCAGGGGGCACTGAAGCTTTCTTT
>-|TRBV2|-|TRBJ2-7
CASVGRSSYEQYF
TGTGCCAGCGTTGGACGGAGCTCCTACGAGCAGTACTTC
>TRBD2|TRBV28|once|TRBJ2-3
CASSVAGLAGGTFTDTQYF
TGTGCCAGCAGTGTCGCAGGGCTAGCGGGAGGGACTTTCACAGATACGCAGTATTTT
>-|TRBV21-1|-|TRBJ2-3
CASSNPCGRVTDTQYF
TGTGCCAGCAGCAACCCTTGCGGGAGGGTGACAGATACGCAGTATTTT
>-|TRBV6-6|few|TRBJ1-5
CASKRGINQPQHF
TGTGCCAGCAAGCGGGGCATCAATCAGCCCCAGCATTTT
>-|TRBV7-2|-|TRBJ1-5
CASSSGGDAQPQHF
TGTGCCAGCAGCTCGGGGGGCGACGCTCAGCCCCAGCATTTT
>TRBD1|TRBV29-1|-|TRBJ2-4
CSVGAGGKNIQYF
TGCAGCGTTGGTGCAGGGGGTAAAAACATTCAGTACTTC
>TRBD2|TRBV28|-|TRBJ2-1
CASSAPGLAGPNNEQFF
TGTGCCAGCAGTGCTCCGGGACTAGCGGGACCGAACAATGAGCAGTTCTTC
>TRBD1|TRBV6-5|-|TRBJ1-5
CASSRTGGNQPQHF
TGTGCCAGCAGCAGGACAGGGGGCAATCAGCCCCAGCATTTT
>-|TRBV19|-|TRBJ1-5
CARQPHGQPQHF
TGTGCCAGGCAACCCCACGGTCAGCCCCAGCATTTT
>-|TRBV5-4|-|TRBJ2-1
CASSFRKTSFSSSYNEQFF
TGTGCCAGCAGCTTTAGGAAGACTAGTTTCTCTAGCTCCTACAATGAGCAGTTCTTC
>TRBD1|TRBV5-4|-|TRBJ2-1
CASSLGGPGQHNEQFF
TGTGCCAGCAGCTTGGGAGGCCCGGGACAGCACAATGAGCAGTTCTTC
>-|TRBV7-2|-|TRBJ1-3
CASSLTGNSGNTIYF
TGTGCCAGCAGCTTAACGGGGAACTCTGGAAACACCATATATTTT
>-|TRBV5-6|-|TRBJ1-1
CASSLGAKKEAFF
TGTGCCAGCAGCTTGGGGGCAAAAAAAGAAGCTTTCTTT
>TRBD2|TRBV5-5|-|TRBJ2-2
CASSLLISGTGELFF
TGTGCCAGCAGCTTGCTGATTAGCGGGACCGGGGAGCTGTTTTTT
>-|TRBV7-9|few|TRBJ2-1
CASSPDEVVDEQFF
TGTGCCAGCAGCCCTGATGAGGTTGTAGATGAGCAGTTCTTC
>TRBD2|TRBV30|-|TRBJ2-7
CAWSVAGAFSEQYF
TGTGCCTGGAGTGTGGCGGGAGCTTTCTCCGAGCAGTACTTC
>TRBD2|TRBV5-1|-|TRBJ2-1
CASSLVREGDNEQFF
TGCGCCAGCAGCTTGGTCCGGGAGGGGGACAATGAGCAGTTCTTC
>TRBD1|TRBV7-8|-|TRBJ2-7
CASSSTYRDRVLTYEQYF
TGTGCCAGCAGCTCCACCTACCGGGACAGGGTATTGACCTACGAGCAGTACTTC
>TRBD1|TRBV5-4|-|TRBJ2-7
CASSGADRGYEQYF
TGTGCCAGCAGCGGCGCCGACAGGGGCTACGAGCAGTACTTC
>TRBD1|TRBV18|-|TRBJ1-4
CASSRDRDFKLFF
TGTGCCAGCTCACGGGACAGGGATTTTAAACTGTTTTTT
>TRBD2|TRBV7-9|-|TRBJ2-7
CASSLDWVAGTYEQYF
TGTGCCAGCAGCTTAGATTGGGTAGCGGGAACCTACGAGCAGTACTTC
>TRBD2|TRBV5-1|-|TRBJ2-7
CASSLPGRGEQYF
TGCGCCAGCAGCTTGCCAGGGAGGGGCGAGCAGTACTTC